This is a list of T cell receptor beta chains from one sample in a study of blood T cell repertoires in COVID-19. TCRdb's table, derived via immunoSEQ multiplex PCR, lists solely in-frame clones and lacks some. The sample records 390,000 or so clones, roughly four fifths being singletons. The material sequenced was PBMCs or T cells enriched from blood (not recorded which). The receptor set was obtained from a woman aged 50 to 60 who had recovered from COVID-19. Each CDR3 is given with its conserved first and last residue. The order of the fields is V gene, J gene, D gene, CDR3 length, clone size, CDR3 protein, CDR3 DNA. D genes are given only for firm matches. Clone size is given for some rows only: seen once, a few or many times, or a class if the clone is expanded.

v_call: TRBV3-1/TRBV3-2
j_call: TRBJ2-5
d_call: -
cdr3_length: 16
clone_size: -
cdr3_aa: CASSTNHPISSETQYF
cdr3_nt: TGTGCCAGCAGCACAAACCATCCCATTTCTTCTGAGACCCAGTACTTC

v_call: TRBV6-5
j_call: TRBJ2-1
d_call: TRBD2
cdr3_length: 11
clone_size: -
cdr3_aa: CASSRPGLEVF
cdr3_nt: TGTGCCAGCAGCCGTCCGGGACTAGAGGTCTTC

v_call: TRBV7-3
j_call: TRBJ2-2
d_call: TRBD1
cdr3_length: 15
clone_size: -
cdr3_aa: CASSLGTGPAGELFF
cdr3_nt: TGTGCCAGCAGCCTCGGGACAGGTCCCGCCGGGGAGCTGTTTTTT

v_call: TRBV6-5
j_call: TRBJ2-7
d_call: TRBD1
cdr3_length: 14
clone_size: -
cdr3_aa: CASGQGSFSYEQYF
cdr3_nt: TGTGCCAGCGGACAGGGGTCGTTCTCCTACGAGCAGTACTTC

v_call: TRBV5-6
j_call: TRBJ1-1
d_call: -
cdr3_length: 14
clone_size: once
cdr3_aa: CASSLASPGTEAFF
cdr3_nt: TGTGCCAGCAGCTTGGCCAGCCCGGGCACTGAAGCTTTCTTT

v_call: TRBV5-5
j_call: TRBJ2-5
d_call: -
cdr3_length: 14
clone_size: -
cdr3_aa: CASSLPTVQETQYF
cdr3_nt: TGTGCCAGCAGCCTGCCCACAGTCCAAGAGACCCAGTACTTC

v_call: TRBV27
j_call: TRBJ2-7
d_call: TRBD1
cdr3_length: 15
clone_size: -
cdr3_aa: CASSIFADPGGEQYF
cdr3_nt: TGTGCCAGCAGCATCTTTGCGGATCCAGGGGGCGAGCAGTACTTC

v_call: TRBV9
j_call: TRBJ1-6
d_call: -
cdr3_length: 16
clone_size: -
cdr3_aa: CASSVGTPQSGSPLHF
cdr3_nt: TGTGCCAGCAGCGTGGGGACACCCCAAAGTGGTTCACCCCTCCACTTT

v_call: TRBV4-3
j_call: TRBJ1-5
d_call: TRBD1
cdr3_length: 15
clone_size: -
cdr3_aa: CASSQDPQTGDPQHF
cdr3_nt: TGCGCCAGCAGCCAAGATCCCCAGACAGGGGATCCCCAGCATTTT

v_call: TRBV27
j_call: TRBJ2-1
d_call: TRBD1
cdr3_length: 15
clone_size: -
cdr3_aa: CASSPWTGPSDEQFF
cdr3_nt: TGTGCCAGCAGTCCGTGGACAGGGCCCTCCGATGAGCAGTTCTTC

v_call: TRBV5-1
j_call: TRBJ1-1
d_call: TRBD1
cdr3_length: 14
clone_size: once
cdr3_aa: CASSWGDREVEAFF
cdr3_nt: TGCGCCAGCAGCTGGGGGGACAGGGAGGTTGAAGCTTTCTTT

v_call: TRBV18
j_call: TRBJ1-5
d_call: -
cdr3_length: 16
clone_size: -
cdr3_aa: CASSPYSTGYNQPQHF
cdr3_nt: TGTGCCAGCTCACCTTACTCGACAGGCTACAATCAGCCCCAGCATTTT

v_call: TRBV7-3
j_call: TRBJ1-2
d_call: -
cdr3_length: 14
clone_size: -
cdr3_aa: CASSPGHQGYGYTF
cdr3_nt: TGTGCCAGCAGCCCGGGACACCAGGGCTATGGCTACACCTTC

v_call: TRBV11-3
j_call: TRBJ1-1
d_call: -
cdr3_length: 16
clone_size: -
cdr3_aa: CASSGRVLGAVTEAFF
cdr3_nt: TGTGCCAGCTCCGGGAGGGTATTGGGGGCAGTGACTGAAGCTTTCTTT

v_call: TRBV6-4
j_call: TRBJ2-1
d_call: -
cdr3_length: 13
clone_size: many
cdr3_aa: CASSDRDNNEQFF
cdr3_nt: TGTGCCAGCAGTGACCGGGACAACAATGAGCAGTTCTTC

v_call: TRBV4-2
j_call: TRBJ1-2
d_call: -
cdr3_length: 16
clone_size: few
cdr3_aa: CASSQRLTQGDYGYTF
cdr3_nt: TGTGCCAGCAGCCAACGACTTACACAGGGAGACTATGGCTACACCTTC

v_call: TRBV5-4
j_call: TRBJ2-5
d_call: -
cdr3_length: 15
clone_size: -
cdr3_aa: CASSFVGRKEETQYF
cdr3_nt: TGTGCCAGCAGCTTCGTTGGCCGTAAAGAAGAGACCCAGTACTTC

v_call: TRBV30
j_call: TRBJ1-6
d_call: TRBD1
cdr3_length: 13
clone_size: once
cdr3_aa: CAWSVQGVSPLHF
cdr3_nt: TGTGCCTGGAGTGTACAGGGGGTTTCACCCCTCCACTTT

v_call: TRBV5-6
j_call: TRBJ1-4
d_call: TRBD1
cdr3_length: 14
clone_size: -
cdr3_aa: CASSMGQKNEKLFF
cdr3_nt: TGTGCCAGCAGCATGGGACAGAAGAATGAAAAACTGTTTTTT

v_call: TRBV9
j_call: TRBJ2-5
d_call: -
cdr3_length: 15
clone_size: -
cdr3_aa: CASSVAPGSQETQYF
cdr3_nt: TGTGCCAGCAGCGTAGCGCCAGGGTCGCAAGAGACCCAGTACTTC

v_call: TRBV6-2/TRBV6-3
j_call: TRBJ1-2
d_call: -
cdr3_length: 13
clone_size: -
cdr3_aa: CASSPAVQNGYTF
cdr3_nt: TGTGCCAGCAGTCCCGCAGTTCAGAATGGCTACACCTTC

v_call: TRBV12-3/TRBV12-4
j_call: TRBJ1-4
d_call: -
cdr3_length: 13
clone_size: once
cdr3_aa: CASSLQARGILFF
cdr3_nt: TGTGCCAGCAGCCTACAAGCTCGGGGGATACTGTTTTTT

v_call: TRBV10-3
j_call: TRBJ1-4
d_call: -
cdr3_length: 16
clone_size: -
cdr3_aa: CAISESVPGDNEKLFF
cdr3_nt: TGTGCCATCAGTGAGTCAGTACCGGGTGATAATGAAAAACTGTTTTTT

v_call: TRBV11-3
j_call: TRBJ1-5
d_call: -
cdr3_length: 13
clone_size: -
cdr3_aa: CASSSTTDQPQHF
cdr3_nt: TGTGCCAGCAGCTCAACCACTGATCAGCCCCAGCATTTT

v_call: TRBV11-2
j_call: TRBJ2-2
d_call: TRBD1
cdr3_length: 15
clone_size: -
cdr3_aa: CASSGDRVNTGELFF
cdr3_nt: TGTGCCAGCAGCGGAGACAGGGTAAACACCGGGGAGCTGTTTTTT

v_call: TRBV11-3
j_call: TRBJ2-7
d_call: TRBD1
cdr3_length: 12
clone_size: -
cdr3_aa: CASRRQGPSFDF
cdr3_nt: TGTGCCAGCAGGAGACAGGGGCCGTCGTTCGACTTC

v_call: TRBV18
j_call: TRBJ1-1
d_call: TRBD1
cdr3_length: 19
clone_size: -
cdr3_aa: CASSPLPQGASSQHTEAFF
cdr3_nt: TGTGCCAGCTCACCCCTCCCACAGGGGGCAAGTTCGCAGCACACTGAAGCTTTCTTT

v_call: TRBV7-9
j_call: TRBJ1-5
d_call: -
cdr3_length: 13
clone_size: -
cdr3_aa: CASGQGGRNPQHF
cdr3_nt: TGTGCCAGCGGCCAGGGTGGTAGAAATCCCCAGCATTTT

v_call: TRBV5-6
j_call: TRBJ2-6
d_call: -
cdr3_length: 18
clone_size: -
cdr3_aa: CASTHRLGQYSGANVLTF
cdr3_nt: TGTGCCAGCACCCACCGCCTCGGACAGTACTCTGGGGCCAACGTCCTGACTTTC

v_call: TRBV6-5
j_call: TRBJ2-3
d_call: TRBD1
cdr3_length: 13
clone_size: -
cdr3_aa: CASSRGWADTQYF
cdr3_nt: TGTGCCAGCAGCAGGGGGTGGGCAGATACGCAGTATTTT

v_call: TRBV12-5
j_call: TRBJ1-2
d_call: -
cdr3_length: 12
clone_size: -
cdr3_aa: CASGRDSYGYTF
cdr3_nt: TGTGCTAGTGGTAGAGACAGCTATGGCTACACCTTC

v_call: TRBV5-1
j_call: TRBJ2-7
d_call: -
cdr3_length: 15
clone_size: -
cdr3_aa: CASSLSSAPPYEQYF
cdr3_nt: TGCGCCAGCAGCTTGTCTAGCGCCCCACCCTACGAGCAGTACTTC

v_call: TRBV2
j_call: TRBJ2-3
d_call: -
cdr3_length: 15
clone_size: -
cdr3_aa: CASSEGLAGTDTQYF
cdr3_nt: TGTGCCAGCAGTGAAGGTCTAGCTGGGACAGATACGCAGTATTTT

v_call: TRBV12-1
j_call: TRBJ1-2
d_call: -
cdr3_length: 20
clone_size: -
cdr3_aa: CASSFRVYGHGHSPIHGYTF
cdr3_nt: TGTGCCAGCAGCTTCAGAGTCTATGGGCATGGACACAGCCCAATACATGGCTACACCTTC

v_call: TRBV13
j_call: TRBJ2-3
d_call: -
cdr3_length: 12
clone_size: -
cdr3_aa: CASSSLTDTQYF
cdr3_nt: TGTGCCAGCAGCTCCCTAACAGATACGCAGTATTTT

v_call: TRBV9
j_call: TRBJ2-3
d_call: -
cdr3_length: 15
clone_size: -
cdr3_aa: CASSTKTRTTDTQYF
cdr3_nt: TGTGCCAGCAGCACGAAGACTCGAACCACAGATACGCAGTATTTT